The rows below give T cell receptor beta chains drawn from one sample of a study of blood T cell repertoires in COVID-19. The assay was immunoSEQ multiplex PCR, and TCRdb's table has in-frame clones only and misses some. The repertoire holds about 200,000 clones, with 70% to 90% as singletons. Source material: peripheral blood. The receptors stem from a man aged 55-75 years with active or convalescent COVID-19. Each CDR3 is given with its conserved first and last residue. Each record gives: V gene, clone size, D gene, J gene, CDR3 DNA, CDR3 protein. The D gene is left open where the match is weak. The size of a clone is reported for some rows only, either as once, few or many, or as a class for expanded clones.

v_gene: TRBV6-5; abundance: few; d_gene: TRBD1; j_gene: TRBJ1-2; CDR3nt: TGTGCCAGCAGTTACCTTTCGACGACAGGGGGGCACGGCTACACCTTC; CDR3aa: CASSYLSTTGGHGYTF
v_gene: TRBV27; abundance: .; d_gene: .; j_gene: TRBJ2-3; CDR3nt: TGTGCCAGCAATAGGGGGGGCCTGTCCGATACGCAGTATTTT; CDR3aa: CASNRGGLSDTQYF
v_gene: TRBV5-1; abundance: .; d_gene: TRBD1; j_gene: TRBJ1-2; CDR3nt: TGCGCCAGCAGCCAGGACAGGCCTGGAGGCTACACCTTC; CDR3aa: CASSQDRPGGYTF
v_gene: TRBV9; abundance: .; d_gene: TRBD1; j_gene: TRBJ1-1; CDR3nt: TGTGCCAGCAGCCCGACAGGGGGCACTGAAGCTTTCTTT; CDR3aa: CASSPTGGTEAFF
v_gene: TRBV2; abundance: .; d_gene: .; j_gene: TRBJ2-1; CDR3nt: TGTGCCAATAAACCAGGGGCTGAGAATGAGCAGTTCTTC; CDR3aa: CANKPGAENEQFF
v_gene: TRBV5-4; abundance: .; d_gene: TRBD1; j_gene: TRBJ2-6; CDR3nt: TGTGCCAGCAGTGGACAGGTAACAAGGTCTGGGGCCAACGTCCTGACTTTC; CDR3aa: CASSGQVTRSGANVLTF
v_gene: TRBV19; abundance: .; d_gene: .; j_gene: TRBJ2-4; CDR3nt: TGTGCCAGTAGTGGTTGGCCTAACATTCAGTACTTC; CDR3aa: CASSGWPNIQYF
v_gene: TRBV19; abundance: .; d_gene: .; j_gene: TRBJ2-2; CDR3nt: TGCGCGGCTACAGGGATGAACACCGGGGAGCTGTTTTTT; CDR3aa: CAATGMNTGELFF
v_gene: TRBV4-1; abundance: .; d_gene: TRBD2; j_gene: TRBJ2-5; CDR3nt: TGCGCCAGCAGCCAAGATGTGGCGGGGGGGCCTTCATGGGAGACCCAGTACTTC; CDR3aa: CASSQDVAGGPSWETQYF
v_gene: TRBV10-1; abundance: few; d_gene: .; j_gene: TRBJ2-1; CDR3nt: TGCGCCAGCAGTGAGTCCGCTAGCGCCTACAATGAGCAGTTCTTC; CDR3aa: CASSESASAYNEQFF
v_gene: TRBV23-1; abundance: .; d_gene: TRBD1; j_gene: TRBJ1-5; CDR3nt: TGCGCCAGCAGTCAATATGACAGGGTTGGCCAGCCCCAGCATTTT; CDR3aa: CASSQYDRVGQPQHF
v_gene: TRBV4-2; abundance: few; d_gene: TRBD1; j_gene: TRBJ1-1; CDR3nt: TGTGCCAGCAGCCAGGGACAGGTGGGGGACACTGAAGCTTTCTTT; CDR3aa: CASSQGQVGDTEAFF
v_gene: TRBV5-1; abundance: few; d_gene: TRBD1; j_gene: TRBJ1-5; CDR3nt: TGCGCCAGCAGCACCGGGACAGGCAATCAGCCCCAGCATTTT; CDR3aa: CASSTGTGNQPQHF
v_gene: TRBV7-3; abundance: .; d_gene: .; j_gene: TRBJ2-2; CDR3nt: TGTGCCAGCAGCCCTCAGGCTCCCGGGGAGCTGTTTTTT; CDR3aa: CASSPQAPGELFF
v_gene: TRBV2; abundance: .; d_gene: TRBD1; j_gene: TRBJ2-7; CDR3nt: TGTGCCAGCAGTTCGCGGACAGGGGGCGGCTACGAGCAGTACTTC; CDR3aa: CASSSRTGGGYEQYF
v_gene: TRBV10-2; abundance: .; d_gene: .; j_gene: TRBJ1-1; CDR3nt: TGCGCCAGCCGAGGGGGAAGGAACACTGAAGCTTTCTTT; CDR3aa: CASRGGRNTEAFF
v_gene: TRBV20-1; abundance: .; d_gene: TRBD2; j_gene: TRBJ2-3; CDR3nt: TGCAGTGCTAGTCAGGGCGGGGGGGCGGATACGCAGTATTTT; CDR3aa: CSASQGGGADTQYF
v_gene: TRBV7-9; abundance: few; d_gene: .; j_gene: TRBJ1-2; CDR3nt: TGTGCCAGCAGCTTAAGGGAGCAGGAGGGCACCTATGGCTACACCTTC; CDR3aa: CASSLREQEGTYGYTF
v_gene: TRBV4-1; abundance: .; d_gene: .; j_gene: TRBJ2-7; CDR3nt: TGCGCCAGCAGCCATTACGGCAGGTTTTACGAGCAGTACTTC; CDR3aa: CASSHYGRFYEQYF
v_gene: TRBV5-6; abundance: .; d_gene: TRBD2; j_gene: TRBJ2-3; CDR3nt: TGTGCCAGCAGCTTCTATGGGCGGGGGTACACAGATACGCAGTATTTT; CDR3aa: CASSFYGRGYTDTQYF
v_gene: TRBV6-6; abundance: .; d_gene: TRBD1; j_gene: TRBJ1-1; CDR3nt: TGTGCCAGCAGTCGACGTATCGGGACAGGGACTTATCAAGCTTTCTTT; CDR3aa: CASSRRIGTGTYQAFF
v_gene: TRBV11-1; abundance: .; d_gene: .; j_gene: TRBJ1-1; CDR3nt: TGTGCCAGCAGCACGACAGCGAACACTGAAGCTTTCTTT; CDR3aa: CASSTTANTEAFF
v_gene: TRBV6-1; abundance: .; d_gene: .; j_gene: TRBJ1-1; CDR3nt: TGTGCCAGCAGTGAAAACGATATTTTTTGGGGGGAGAACACTGAAGCTTTCTTT; CDR3aa: CASSENDIFWGENTEAFF
v_gene: TRBV27; abundance: .; d_gene: .; j_gene: TRBJ1-6; CDR3nt: TGTGCCAGCAGTTTAGCTGGGTCCAGCGGTTCACCCCTCCACTTT; CDR3aa: CASSLAGSSGSPLHF
v_gene: TRBV3-1/TRBV3-2; abundance: once; d_gene: .; j_gene: TRBJ1-2; CDR3nt: TGTGCCAGCAGCCAAGATGTGGGCACCAGCTACACCTTC; CDR3aa: CASSQDVGTSYTF
v_gene: TRBV7-3; abundance: .; d_gene: .; j_gene: TRBJ2-2; CDR3nt: TGTGCCAGCAGCTCGACAGGACCCGGGGAGCTGTTTTTT; CDR3aa: CASSSTGPGELFF
v_gene: TRBV5-4; abundance: few; d_gene: TRBD2; j_gene: TRBJ2-2; CDR3nt: TGTGCCAGCAGCTTGAAGCGGGGGGCGGGCACCGGGGAGCTGTTTTTT; CDR3aa: CASSLKRGAGTGELFF
v_gene: TRBV19; abundance: .; d_gene: .; j_gene: TRBJ1-4; CDR3nt: TGTGCCAGTAGTCCCCTGGGAGAGACTAATGAAAAACTGTTTTTT; CDR3aa: CASSPLGETNEKLFF
v_gene: TRBV27; abundance: many; d_gene: .; j_gene: TRBJ1-5; CDR3nt: TGTGCCAGCAGCCTGGGGCCAGGGAGCAATCAGCCCCAGCATTTT; CDR3aa: CASSLGPGSNQPQHF
v_gene: TRBV10-3; abundance: .; d_gene: TRBD1; j_gene: TRBJ1-6; CDR3nt: TGTGCCATCAGTGACCTTGGACAGGCCGTTATGCCACCCCTCCACTTT; CDR3aa: CAISDLGQAVMPPLHF
v_gene: TRBV19; abundance: once; d_gene: .; j_gene: TRBJ1-5; CDR3nt: TGTGCCAGTAGTGCCCCGGGGTCGTATCAGCCCCAGCATTTT; CDR3aa: CASSAPGSYQPQHF
v_gene: TRBV6-5; abundance: .; d_gene: .; j_gene: TRBJ1-3; CDR3nt: TGTGCCAGCAGCCTCGACAGGTCTGGAAACACCATATATTTT; CDR3aa: CASSLDRSGNTIYF
v_gene: TRBV11-1; abundance: .; d_gene: .; j_gene: TRBJ1-3; CDR3nt: TGTGCCAGCAGCTATGCAGGGGCCTCTGGAAACACCATATATTTT; CDR3aa: CASSYAGASGNTIYF
v_gene: TRBV6-1; abundance: once; d_gene: TRBD1; j_gene: TRBJ1-5; CDR3nt: TGTGCCAGCAGTGAATGGACAGGGCCCCAGCATTTT; CDR3aa: CASSEWTGPQHF
v_gene: TRBV30; abundance: few; d_gene: TRBD2; j_gene: TRBJ2-2; CDR3nt: TGTGCCTGGAGTGTGAAAGCGGGGTGGGTCACCGGGGAGCTGTTTTTT; CDR3aa: CAWSVKAGWVTGELFF
v_gene: TRBV20-1; abundance: .; d_gene: TRBD1; j_gene: TRBJ1-1; CDR3nt: TGCAGTGCTAGTCGGACAGGGATGGGCACTGAAGCTTTCTTT; CDR3aa: CSASRTGMGTEAFF
v_gene: TRBV5-4; abundance: once; d_gene: .; j_gene: TRBJ1-1; CDR3nt: TGTGCCAGCAGCTTGGCCGACAGGACCACTGAAGCTTTCTTT; CDR3aa: CASSLADRTTEAFF
v_gene: TRBV15; abundance: .; d_gene: .; j_gene: TRBJ1-4; CDR3nt: TGTGCCACCAGCAGACCCCTGGGCCAGGCAACTAATGAAAAACTGTTTTTT; CDR3aa: CATSRPLGQATNEKLFF
v_gene: TRBV5-4; abundance: .; d_gene: TRBD1; j_gene: TRBJ1-6; CDR3nt: TGTGCCAGCAGCGCTGCCGGGACAGGGGATTCACCCCTCCACTTT; CDR3aa: CASSAAGTGDSPLHF
v_gene: TRBV18; abundance: .; d_gene: .; j_gene: TRBJ1-1; CDR3nt: TGTGCCAGCTCCCAGGGATCTGAAGCTTTCTTT; CDR3aa: CASSQGSEAFF
v_gene: TRBV5-4; abundance: few; d_gene: .; j_gene: TRBJ1-5; CDR3nt: TGTGCCAGCAGCCCTGGGGAGCGTAGCAATCAGCCCCAGCATTTT; CDR3aa: CASSPGERSNQPQHF
v_gene: TRBV15; abundance: .; d_gene: .; j_gene: TRBJ1-5; CDR3nt: TGTGCCACCAGCATCGGGTCCACGGGAAGCAATCAGCCCCAGCATTTT; CDR3aa: CATSIGSTGSNQPQHF
v_gene: TRBV3-1/TRBV3-2; abundance: .; d_gene: .; j_gene: TRBJ2-7; CDR3nt: TGTGCCAGCAGCCAAGAAGGACCCAGGGGTCGGGATGAGCAGTACTTC; CDR3aa: CASSQEGPRGRDEQYF
v_gene: TRBV29-1; abundance: .; d_gene: .; j_gene: TRBJ2-5; CDR3nt: TGCAGCGTTGTCGAGACTCAACCCCGGGAGACCCAGTACTTC; CDR3aa: CSVVETQPRETQYF
v_gene: TRBV7-8; abundance: .; d_gene: .; j_gene: TRBJ2-7; CDR3nt: TGTGCCAGCAGCTGGGGCCGGGGGGCCAGCTACGAGCAGTACTTC; CDR3aa: CASSWGRGASYEQYF
v_gene: TRBV29-1; abundance: .; d_gene: TRBD1; j_gene: TRBJ2-7; CDR3nt: TGCAGCGTTGCTATTTGGGACAGGGACTACGAGCAGTACTTC; CDR3aa: CSVAIWDRDYEQYF